This TCR beta chain was documented in a study of blood T cell repertoires in COVID-19. About the research overall: Sources were T cells, B-cell-depleted T cells, or PBMCs; the material itself was cDNA or gDNA.

Germline V gene lookup returns CDR1 SGHVS and CDR2 FQNEAQ. The CDR3 sequence is 15 residues long. The V and J ends lost 5 bases and 0 bases respectively, with 11 bases between them. Study processing details: Counts of nucleated cells, estimated from reference gene primer amplification, were obtained. Sequenced by immunoSEQ multiplex PCR; TCRdb stores in-frame clones only, minus some. That table furnishes V, J and clone size, whereas the DNA furnished D and trimming. Of about 340,000 clones in the sample, roughly 86% were seen once. One Seattle source followed patients from active infection through their disease course.

Sequencing was performed on peripheral blood. The chain is built from TRBV7-8 and TRBJ1-5; D gene ambiguous. The source is a woman between 70 and 85 years old with COVID-19, enrolled during active disease. This CDR3 reads CASSPRTNSNQPQHF. The CDR3 bases are TGTGCCAGCAGCCCCAGGACTAATAGCAATCAGCCCCAGCATTTT.